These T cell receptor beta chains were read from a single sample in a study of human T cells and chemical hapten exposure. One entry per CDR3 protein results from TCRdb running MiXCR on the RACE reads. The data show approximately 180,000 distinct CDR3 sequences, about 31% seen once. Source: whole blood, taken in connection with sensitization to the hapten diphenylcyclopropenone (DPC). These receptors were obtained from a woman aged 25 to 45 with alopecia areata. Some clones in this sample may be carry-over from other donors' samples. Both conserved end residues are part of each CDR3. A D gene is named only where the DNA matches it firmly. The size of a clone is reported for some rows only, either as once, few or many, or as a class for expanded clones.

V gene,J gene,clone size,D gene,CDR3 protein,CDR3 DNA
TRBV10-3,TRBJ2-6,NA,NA,CAISGQAGANVLTF,TGTGCCATCAGTGGACAAGCTGGGGCCAACGTCCTGACTTTC
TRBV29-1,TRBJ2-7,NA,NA,CSVEASDYEQYF,TGCAGCGTTGAAGCATCAGATTACGAGCAGTACTTC
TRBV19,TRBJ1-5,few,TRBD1,CASSQGQNSNQPQHF,TGTGCCAGTAGTCAGGGACAGAATAGCAATCAGCCCCAGCATTTT
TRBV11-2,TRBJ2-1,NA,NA,CASSLEIRREQFF,TGTGCCAGCAGCTTAGAGATCCGTCGGGAGCAGTTCTTC
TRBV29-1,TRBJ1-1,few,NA,CSVVGSMDTEAFF,TGCAGCGTTGTAGGGAGTATGGACACTGAAGCTTTCTTT
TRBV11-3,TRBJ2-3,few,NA,CASSFGSSLSTDTQYF,TGTGCCAGCAGCTTCGGCAGTTCTTTAAGCACAGATACGCAGTATTTT
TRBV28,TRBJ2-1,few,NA,CASSPGPRSADNEQFF,TGTGCCAGCAGTCCCGGCCCACGATCCGCCGACAATGAGCAGTTCTTC
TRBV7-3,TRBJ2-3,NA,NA,CASSQMGVDTQYF,TGTGCCAGCAGCCAAATGGGGGTCGATACGCAGTATTTT
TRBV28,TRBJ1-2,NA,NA,CASRGAVYGYTF,TGTGCTAGCAGGGGCGCCGTCTATGGCTACACCTTC
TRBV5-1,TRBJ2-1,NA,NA,CASSLDVRRAVSSYNEQFF,TGCGCCAGCAGCTTGGATGTGCGGAGAGCGGTAAGCTCCTACAATGAGCAGTTCTTC
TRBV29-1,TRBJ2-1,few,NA,CSGNRGGEQFF,TGCAGCGGCAACAGGGGGGGGGAGCAGTTCTTC
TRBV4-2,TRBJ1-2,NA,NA,CASSQDESYGYTF,TGTGCCAGCAGCCAAGATGAATCCTATGGCTACACCTTC
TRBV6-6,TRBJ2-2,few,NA,CASKSRENTGELFF,TGTGCCAGCAAGTCGCGGGAGAACACCGGGGAGCTGTTTTTT
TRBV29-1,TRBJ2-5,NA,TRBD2,CSVGGGATSGEETQYF,TGCAGCGTGGGCGGCGGTGCGACTAGCGGGGAAGAGACCCAGTACTTC
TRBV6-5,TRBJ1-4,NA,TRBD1,CASSLTGGREKLFF,TGTGCCAGCAGTTTGACAGGGGGCCGGGAAAAACTGTTTTTT
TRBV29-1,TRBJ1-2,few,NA,CSVDGGTYGYTF,TGCAGCGTTGACGGGGGGACCTATGGCTACACCTTC
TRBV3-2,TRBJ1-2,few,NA,CASSLLGQGRDGYTF,TGTGCCAGCAGCCTCCTTGGACAGGGAAGGGATGGCTACACCTTC
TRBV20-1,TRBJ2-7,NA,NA,CSARVAGVRDEQYF,TGCAGTGCTAGAGTAGCAGGGGTGAGGGACGAGCAGTACTTC
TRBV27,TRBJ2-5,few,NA,CASRGVQTQYF,TGTGCCAGCAGGGGCGTCCAGACCCAGTACTTC
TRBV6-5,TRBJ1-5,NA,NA,CASSSTSGSFGQPQHF,TGTGCCAGCAGTTCAACTTCGGGCAGTTTCGGTCAGCCCCAGCATTTT
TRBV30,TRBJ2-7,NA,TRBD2,CAWKAGTYEQYF,TGTGCCTGGAAAGCGGGGACCTACGAGCAGTACTTC
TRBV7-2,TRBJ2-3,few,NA,CASSPLGDWTGTDTQYF,TGTGCCAGCAGCCCCCTTGGGGACTGGACGGGCACAGATACGCAGTATTTT
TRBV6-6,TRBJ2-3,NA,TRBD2,CASSYSKLAGAPDTQYF,TGTGCCAGCAGTTACTCGAAGCTAGCGGGAGCGCCAGATACGCAGTATTTT
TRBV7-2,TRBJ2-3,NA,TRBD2,CASSLGGGPTDTQYF,TGTGCCAGCAGCTTAGGCGGGGGTCCCACAGATACGCAGTATTTT
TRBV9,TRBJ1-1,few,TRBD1,CASSADRGTPGTEAFF,TGTGCCAGCAGCGCCGACAGGGGGACTCCAGGCACTGAAGCTTTCTTT
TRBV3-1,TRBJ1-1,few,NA,CASSPAPRRANTEAFF,TGTGCCAGCAGCCCAGCCCCGCGGAGGGCGAACACTGAAGCTTTCTTT
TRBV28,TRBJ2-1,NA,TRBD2,CASSSNGRGRSYNEQFF,TGTGCCAGCAGTTCCAACGGTCGCGGGAGGTCCTACAATGAGCAGTTCTTC
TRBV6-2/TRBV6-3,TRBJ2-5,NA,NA,CASTTQEAQYF,TGTGCCAGCACCACTCAAGAGGCCCAGTACTTC
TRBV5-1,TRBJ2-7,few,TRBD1,CASSLQGIRDEQYF,TGCGCCAGCAGCTTACAGGGGATTCGGGACGAGCAGTACTTC
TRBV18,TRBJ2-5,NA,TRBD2,CASSPIGGETQYF,TGTGCCAGCTCACCAATCGGGGGGGAGACCCAGTACTTC
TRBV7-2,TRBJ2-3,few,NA,CASSLLLQADTQYF,TGTGCCAGCAGCTTACTATTACAGGCGGATACGCAGTATTTT
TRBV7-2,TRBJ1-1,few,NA,CASSFSQNTEAFF,TGTGCCAGCAGCTTCTCTCAGAACACTGAAGCTTTCTTT
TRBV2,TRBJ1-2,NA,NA,CASKIAGAGYTF,TGTGCCAGCAAAATTGCAGGGGCTGGCTACACCTTC
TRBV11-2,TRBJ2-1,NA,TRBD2,CASSRLAVPNEQFF,TGTGCCAGCAGCCGACTAGCGGTGCCGAATGAGCAGTTCTTC
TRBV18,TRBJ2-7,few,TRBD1,CASSPPGTGATYEQYF,TGTGCCAGCTCACCACCCGGGACAGGAGCCACCTACGAGCAGTACTTC
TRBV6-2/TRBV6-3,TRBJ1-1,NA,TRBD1,CASSYPRGGAQTTEAFF,TGTGCCAGCAGTTACCCCAGGGGGGGGGCGCAAACGACTGAAGCTTTCTTT
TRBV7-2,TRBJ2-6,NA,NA,CASSRYPSTGNVLTF,TGTGCCAGCAGCCGATACCCCAGCACCGGCAACGTCCTGACTTTC
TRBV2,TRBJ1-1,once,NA,CASRGRGGITEAFF,TGTGCCAGCAGGGGGAGGGGGGGGATCACTGAAGCTTTCTTT
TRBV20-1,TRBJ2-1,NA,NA,CSVNSDQYNEQFF,TGCAGTGTAAATTCGGACCAGTACAATGAGCAGTTCTTC
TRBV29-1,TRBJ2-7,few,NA,CSVARDTSYEQYF,TGCAGCGTTGCAAGGGACACCTCCTACGAGCAGTACTTC
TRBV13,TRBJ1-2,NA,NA,CASSLGNRGGYGYTF,TGTGCCAGCAGCTTAGGGAATCGGGGGGGCTATGGCTACACCTTC
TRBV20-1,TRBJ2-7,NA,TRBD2,CSARPSGSYYEQYF,TGCAGTGCTAGGCCTAGCGGGAGCTACTACGAGCAGTACTTC